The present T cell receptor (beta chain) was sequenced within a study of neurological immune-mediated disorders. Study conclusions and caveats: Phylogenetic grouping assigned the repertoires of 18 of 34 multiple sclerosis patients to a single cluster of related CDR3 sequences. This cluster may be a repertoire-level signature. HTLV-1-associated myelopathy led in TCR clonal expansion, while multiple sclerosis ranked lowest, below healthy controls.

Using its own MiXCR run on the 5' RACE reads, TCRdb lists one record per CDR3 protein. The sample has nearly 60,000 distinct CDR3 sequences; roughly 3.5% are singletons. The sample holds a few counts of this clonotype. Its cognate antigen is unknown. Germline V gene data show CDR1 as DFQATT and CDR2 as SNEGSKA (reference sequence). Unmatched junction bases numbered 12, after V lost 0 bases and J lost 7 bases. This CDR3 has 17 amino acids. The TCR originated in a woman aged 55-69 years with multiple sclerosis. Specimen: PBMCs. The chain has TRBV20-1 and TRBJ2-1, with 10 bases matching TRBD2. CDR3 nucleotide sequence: TGCAGTGCTAGAGATTTGTCTAGCGGGAGCGCGGCAAATGAGCAGTTCTTC. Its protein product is CSARDLSSGSAANEQFF.